This TCR beta chain was obtained from a study of shared clonotypes between healthy human individuals. V shed 6 bases, J shed 6 bases, and the junction held 19 bases outside the gene matches. CDR1 is SGHTA and CDR2 is FQGTGA in the germline V gene. The CDR3 loop spans 19 amino acids. Assay: immunoSEQ multiplex PCR; the TCRdb copy retains only in-frame clones and omits some. The table has roughly 2.2 million clones, more than 80% seen once. Sequenced: naive CD4+ T cells from PBMCs. Subset given: CD45RA+ positively selected. The clonotype was recovered from a man in his late teens or twenties in good health. Some clones in this sample may be carry-over from other donors' samples. The chain is built from TRBV7-3 and TRBJ1-4, with 10 bases identical to TRBD1. CDR3 protein: CASSVGTGAGRLVDEKLFF. Here the CDR3 DNA reads TGTGCCAGCAGTGTAGGGACAGGGGCCGGGAGATTGGTGGATGAAAAACTGTTTTTT.